This is a list of T cell receptor beta chains from one sample in a study of cytomegalovirus exposure and HLA in healthy donors. The data were produced by immunoSEQ multiplex PCR, yet TCRdb's version contains in-frame clones alone and is incomplete. This table holds approximately 200,000 clones, around 81% found once. Material for sequencing was PBMCs. The receptors were sampled from a man younger than 40 in good health and CMV-seronegative. Each CDR3 is given with its conserved first and last residue. The order of the fields is V gene, J gene, D gene, clone size, CDR3 DNA, CDR3 protein. D genes are given only for firm matches. Clone size appears in some rows only: once, few, many, or a class for an expanded clone.

TRBV28	TRBJ1-1	.	.	TGTGCCAGCAGTTCATCAGGGGTAGGCACTGAAGCTTTCTTT	CASSSSGVGTEAFF
TRBV7-9	TRBJ1-2	.	.	TGTGCCAGCAGCAGGACAGAGCTGGGTGGCTACACCTTC	CASSRTELGGYTF
TRBV10-3	TRBJ1-2	TRBD1	.	TGTGCCATCAGGGCGACAGGGGCTAACTATGGCTACACCTTC	CAIRATGANYGYTF
TRBV23-1	TRBJ2-7	.	.	TGCGCCAGCAGTCAATCGGTTTGGAGACCCGAGGTCTACGAGCAGTACTTC	CASSQSVWRPEVYEQYF
TRBV4-1	TRBJ2-7	TRBD1	.	TGCGCCAGCAGCCAACCCCTCGGACAGGGCGCCTACGAGCAGTACTTC	CASSQPLGQGAYEQYF
TRBV7-9	TRBJ2-7	TRBD2	.	TGTGCCAGCGGACTAGCGGGAAACTACGAGCAGTACTTC	CASGLAGNYEQYF
TRBV25-1	TRBJ2-3	TRBD1	once	TGTGCCAGCAGTGAATATAAAGGAACAGGGGACGCAGATACGCAGTATTTT	CASSEYKGTGDADTQYF
TRBV6-1	TRBJ2-5	TRBD2	.	TGTGCCAGCAGTGAAGCGCGGGGGATAGAGACCCAGTACTTC	CASSEARGIETQYF
TRBV5-1	TRBJ2-1	TRBD2	.	TGCGCCAGCAGCTTGGCTTCTGGGGCTAGCGGGTCTTCCTACAATGAGCAGTTCTTC	CASSLASGASGSSYNEQFF
TRBV4-2	TRBJ1-4	TRBD1	.	TGTGCCAGCAGCCAAGGCGACAGGGAAGGTGAAAAACTGTTTTTT	CASSQGDREGEKLFF
TRBV5-1	TRBJ2-3	.	.	TGCGCCAGCAGCGAGGACTACCCAGATACGCAGTATTTT	CASSEDYPDTQYF
TRBV10-3	TRBJ1-6	TRBD1	.	TGTGCCATCAGTGAGTCGTTCGTGGGACAGGGGGTGGATAATTCACCCCTCCACTTT	CAISESFVGQGVDNSPLHF
TRBV5-4	TRBJ2-7	.	.	TGTGCCAGCAGCTGGTCGAGGGCTAGGGAGCAGTACTTC	CASSWSRAREQYF
TRBV5-1	TRBJ1-5	.	.	TGCGCCAGCAGCGGAGGGACGGGGGGCAATCAGCCCCAGCATTTT	CASSGGTGGNQPQHF
TRBV7-2	TRBJ1-3	.	.	TGTGCCAGCAGCCCGCCCGTCCCGGCGGCTGGAAACACCATATATTTT	CASSPPVPAAGNTIYF
TRBV25-1	TRBJ2-1	TRBD2	few	TGTGCCAGCAGCCGGGGGGTGGGGGAGCAGTTCTTC	CASSRGVGEQFF
TRBV10-3	TRBJ2-2	TRBD1	.	TGTGCCATCCCTGGGGGACAGATCACCGGGGAGCTGTTTTTT	CAIPGGQITGELFF
TRBV5-4	TRBJ2-3	TRBD1	once	TGTGCCAGCAGCTTGATAACAGGGGGCACAGATACGCAGTATTTT	CASSLITGGTDTQYF
TRBV6-4	TRBJ1-1	TRBD1	.	TGTGCCAGCAGTGACTCGGACAGGGGTGAAGCTTTCTTT	CASSDSDRGEAFF
TRBV5-1	TRBJ2-3	TRBD2	.	TGCGCCAGCAGCCCCGCGGCGGGAGGACTCACAGATACGCAGTATTTT	CASSPAAGGLTDTQYF
TRBV19	TRBJ1-5	.	.	TGTGCCAGTAGTATGCGACAGGCCATACCCAATCAGCCCCAGCATTTT	CASSMRQAIPNQPQHF
TRBV28	TRBJ2-5	TRBD2	.	TGTGCCAGCATTCGGACTAGCGGGAATATCGGCCAAGAGACCCAGTACTTC	CASIRTSGNIGQETQYF
TRBV5-1	TRBJ2-3	TRBD2	.	TGCGCCAGCAGCTTGGCCAACGGGAGGGGGACAGATACGCAGTATTTT	CASSLANGRGTDTQYF
TRBV18	TRBJ2-6	TRBD1	.	TGTGCCAGCTCACCATTTACCGGGACAGGGAGTATGTCTGGGGCCAACGTCCTGACTTTC	CASSPFTGTGSMSGANVLTF
TRBV2	TRBJ2-2	TRBD1	.	TGTGCCAGCAAAGGGACAGCGAACACCGGGGAGCTGTTTTTT	CASKGTANTGELFF
TRBV27	TRBJ1-2	.	.	TGTGCCAGCAGTTTTCGGGGTACCTATGGCTACACCTTC	CASSFRGTYGYTF
TRBV6-5	TRBJ1-4	TRBD1	.	TGTGCCAGCAGTAAAAACGGACAGGGAAAACTGTTTTTT	CASSKNGQGKLFF
TRBV7-5	TRBJ2-7	.	few	TGTGCCAGAAGCTTACCACCGCCCGACAGATACGAGCAGTACTTC	CARSLPPPDRYEQYF
TRBV6-1	TRBJ1-1	TRBD1	.	TGTGCCAGCAGGGGACAGTCGAGGGGTGAAGCTTTCTTT	CASRGQSRGEAFF
TRBV28	TRBJ1-2	TRBD1	.	TGTGCCAGCAGTCAGATCCGCAGGGGGCGCTATGGCTACACCTTC	CASSQIRRGRYGYTF
TRBV15	TRBJ1-2	TRBD1	.	TGTGCCACCAGCCTCGGGACAGGGTCCGGCTACACCTTC	CATSLGTGSGYTF
TRBV19	TRBJ1-1	.	few	TGTGCCAGTAACCGGGGTCGAAACACTGAAGCTTTCTTT	CASNRGRNTEAFF
TRBV19	TRBJ1-2	.	.	TGTGCCAGCAGACCCCGGGAGCCTAACTATGGCTACACCTTC	CASRPREPNYGYTF
TRBV5-1	TRBJ1-4	.	once	TGCGCCAGCAGCCCAAACAGGGAAAAACTGTTTTTT	CASSPNREKLFF
TRBV29-1	TRBJ1-1	TRBD1	.	TGCAGCGCCGGACAGGGTAGGAACACTGAAGCTTTCTTT	CSAGQGRNTEAFF
TRBV5-1	TRBJ2-7	TRBD1	.	TGCGCCAGCAGCCCCACAGGGGCCCCCTACGAGCAGTACTTC	CASSPTGAPYEQYF